These 32 T cell receptor beta chains came from one sample sequenced in a study of shared clonotypes between healthy human individuals. Repertoires were generated with immunoSEQ multiplex PCR, while TCRdb's copy carries only in-frame clones and drops some. This table has approximately 240,000 clones, 60% to 80% appearing once. Sequenced input: memory CD4+ T cells sorted from blood. Noted subset: CD45RA-negative fraction. These receptors were taken from a young man in good health.

This clone was detected only a few times. The chain is built from TRBV7-3 and TRBJ1-2; tentatively, D is TRBD1 (5 bases). The germline gives CDR1 SGHTA, CDR2 FQGTGA. Deletions cut 5 bases from V and 3 bases from J, with 16 bases between. The CDR3 consists of 15 residues. CDR3 amino acids: CASSARDGHYYGYTF. CDR3 DNA: TGTGCCAGCAGCGCTAGGGACGGGCATTACTATGGCTACACCTTC.

This clone was recorded only once. The V call is TRBV5-4, the J call TRBJ1-2; possible D gene TRBD1, 5 bases. Per germline, CDR1 SGHNT and CDR2 YYREEE (reference sequence). With 2 bases removed from V and 3 bases from J, the gap between germline ends came to 11 bases. The length of the CDR3 is 14 residues. The CDR3 DNA sequence: TGTGCCAGCAGCTTTGCCCAGGGAGACTATGGCTACACCTTC. Its translation is CASSFAQGDYGYTF.

This clone was observed a handful of times. The gene calls are TRBV4-2 and TRBJ2-1; D remains ambiguous. Germline lookup yields CDR1 LGHNA and CDR2 YNFKEQ. V lost 0 bases and J 6 bases, leaving 15 bases between the germline ends. The CDR3 length is 16 residues. The CDR3 bases are TGTGCCAGCAGCCAAGATCTCCTGGCACCCCTCAATGAGCAGTTCTTC. Its translation: CASSQDLLAPLNEQFF.

Concerning this clone itself: This sequence is one base from a far larger clone and is likely a read error. The same CDR3 also results from other DNA sequences found in this sample. This rearrangement joins TRBV7-8 to TRBJ2-1; 7 bases agree with TRBD2. The CDR3 is 16 amino acids. The germline gives CDR1 SGHVS, CDR2 FQNEAQ. The V gene end was trimmed by 6 bases and the J gene end by 4 bases; junction bases not matched to a gene: 12. CDR3 nucleotides: TGTGCCAGCAGACCCCCAGGGAGGGGTACGTACAATGAGCAGTTCTTC. This gives the protein CASRPPGRGTYNEQFF.

The chain uses TRBV5-5 and TRBJ2-3; TRBD2 aligns across 7 bases. Germline CDR1 reads SGHKS; CDR2 reads YYEKEE (reference sequence). V shed 3 bases and J 1 base; nucleotides not matched to a gene: 5. The CDR3 is 15 residues long. In DNA form, the CDR3 reads TGTGCCAGCAGCTACCGGGACTATGGCACAGATACGCAGTATTTT. Translation: CASSYRDYGTDTQYF.

This clone was counted between two and nine times. V usage is TRBV5-6 and J usage is TRBJ1-5; D gene unclear. Looked up from germline, CDR1 is SGHDT and CDR2 is YYEEEE. With 3 bases removed from V and 2 bases from J, the gap between germline ends came to 12 bases. The CDR3 length is 15 residues. The CDR3 nucleotides are TGTGCCAGCAGCTCATCAATAGGGCGCAATCAGCCCCAGCATTTT. Protein sequence: CASSSSIGRNQPQHF. Complete variable domain (other parts from reference TRBV5-6 and TRBJ1-5): DAGVTQSPTHLIKTRGQQVTLRCSPKSGHDTVSWYQQALGQGPQFIFQYYEEEERQRGNFPDRFSGHQFPNYSSELNVNALLLGDSALYLCASSSSIGRNQPQHFGDGTRLSIL.

This clone has just one count. The chain is built from TRBV19 and TRBJ2-3; TRBD1 is a possible D gene (6 bases). This CDR3 has 15 amino acids. With 6 bases removed from V and 2 bases from J, the gap between germline ends came to 15 bases. In germline, CDR1 is LNHDA, CDR2 SQIVND (reference sequence). In DNA, the CDR3 is TGTGCCAGTAGGCCCCAGACAGGACTCACAGATACGCAGTATTTT. Translation: CASRPQTGLTDTQYF.

Comment on this clone: Since a much larger clone is just one base distant, this may be a read error. The same CDR3 can be traced to other DNA sequences in this sample. CDR3 in DNA: TGCGCCAGTCACAGGATGATGAACACTGAAGCTTTCTTT. Protein sequence: CASHRMMNTEAFF. V is TRBV6-5 and J is TRBJ1-1, with D maybe TRBD1 (5 bases). The CDR3 length is 13 residues. Germline V CDR1 and CDR2: MNHEY, SVGAGI.

This clone showed up just once. V is TRBV11-2 and J is TRBJ2-2; unclear D gene. Germline V gene lookup returns CDR1 SGHAT and CDR2 FQNNGV. This CDR3 contains 15 residues. V shed 3 bases and J shed 0 bases, with 8 bases lying between them. The CDR3 coding sequence is TGTGCCAGCAGCTTCGAACTCGCGAACACCGGGGAGCTGTTTTTT. Its translation is CASSFELANTGELFF.

The chain has TRBV14 and TRBJ2-1, with TRBD2 identical over 9 bases. The CDR3 is 20 residues long. In germline, CDR1 is SGHDN, CDR2 FVKESK. The V and J ends lost 4 bases and 1 base, in that order; junction bases with no gene match: 17. CDR3 protein: CASSRRLAGGIPLSYNEQFF. The DNA for the CDR3 is TGTGCCAGCAGCCGCCGACTGGCGGGAGGGATACCTCTTTCCTACAATGAGCAGTTCTTC. The full variable domain, in which reference TRBV14 and TRBJ2-1 provide the parts outside the CDR3, is EAGVTQFPSHSVIEKGQTVTLRCDPISGHDNLYWYRRVMGKEIKFLLHFVKESKQDESGMPNNRFLAERTGGTYSTLKVQPAELEDSGVYFCASSRRLAGGIPLSYNEQFFGPGTRLTVL.

The chain has TRBV2 and TRBJ2-7, with unresolved D. From germline, CDR1 is SNHLY and CDR2 FYNNEI. This CDR3 spans 12 amino acids. Trimming took off 6 bases at V and 2 bases at J, with 8 bases between the two ends. CDR3 nucleotide sequence: TGTGCCAGCAGGAAGGAGACCTACGAGCAGTACTTC. It specifies CASRKETYEQYF.

There are a few counts of this clone. V usage is TRBV28 and J usage is TRBJ2-7, with a tentative D call TRBD2 (6 bases). Germline V lookup: CDR1 MDHEN, CDR2 SYDVKM. With 3 bases removed from V and 6 bases from J, the gap between germline ends came to 21 bases. CDR3 size: 16 residues. The CDR3 here is CASSFSLSGGPGEQYF. In nucleotides, the CDR3 is TGTGCCAGCAGTTTCTCGCTGTCAGGAGGGCCGGGCGAGCAGTACTTC.

About this clone: One end of the junction fails to match germline, which may point to a read error. This chain uses TRBV5-4 with TRBJ2-7; TRBD2 aligns across 10 bases. The germline gives CDR1 SGHNT, CDR2 YYREEE (reference sequence). The CDR3 sequence is 13 residues long. The CDR3 DNA reads TGTGCCAGCAGCTTGGCCGCGGGACTAGCGCCTCGCTTC. It yields the protein CASSLAAGLAPRF.

The rearrangement uses TRBV28 and TRBJ2-7; 9 bases fit TRBD1. The CDR3 has 15 residues. CDR1 is MDHEN and CDR2 is SYDVKM in the germline V gene. V lost 4 bases and J lost 6; bases outside the gene matches: 10. The CDR3 sequence is CASSSTGQGLGEQYF. The CDR3 bases are TGTGCCAGCAGTTCTACGGGACAGGGATTGGGCGAGCAGTACTTC.

The J gene is TRBJ1-5, the V gene TRBV5-5, with TRBD1 matching over 7 bases. The germline gives CDR1 SGHKS, CDR2 YYEKEE (reference sequence). V dropped 4 bases and J dropped 5; count of bases not matched to a gene: 12. The length of the CDR3 is 16 residues. The CDR3 loop is CASSPWAGQGDQPQHF. The CDR3 DNA sequence: TGTGCCAGCAGCCCCTGGGCGGGGCAGGGGGATCAGCCCCAGCATTTT. The whole variable domain, remainder taken from reference TRBV5-5 and TRBJ1-5, is DAGVTQSPTHLIKTRGQQVTLRCSPISGHKSVSWYQQVLGQGPQFIFQYYEKEERGRGNFPDRFSARQFPNYSSELNVNALLLGDSALYLCASSPWAGQGDQPQHFGDGTRLSIL.

This clone was seen just once. The V call is TRBV19, the J call TRBJ1-2; D uncertain. The V end was cut by 4 bases, the J end by 8 bases, with 26 bases between. Germline lookup yields CDR1 LNHDA and CDR2 SQIVND (reference sequence). The CDR3 is 17 residues long. CDR3 sequence reads: CASSKGSGGPSLRGYTF. CDR3 sequence (DNA): TGTGCCAGTAGTAAAGGGTCAGGCGGACCTTCTTTGCGCGGCTACACCTTC.

V gene TRBV18 combines with J gene TRBJ1-5; D not resolved. V was cut by 6 bases and J by 0 bases, with 9 bases left in between. The germline gives CDR1 KGHSH, CDR2 LQKENI. The CDR3 spans 14 residues. Here the CDR3 reads CASSLDYSNQPQHF. The CDR3 DNA is TGTGCCAGCTCTCTCGATTATAGCAATCAGCCCCAGCATTTT.

The CDR3 DNA reads TGCGCCAGCAGCATGGGGCGGGACTCCCTTTTCACAGATACGCAGTATTTT. Translation gives CASSMGRDSLFTDTQYF. The rearrangement uses TRBV5-1 and TRBJ2-3; maybe TRBD2 (6 bases). The V end was cut by 4 bases, the J end by 2 bases, with 20 bases between. The CDR3 contains 17 residues. Germline loops: CDR1 SGHRS, CDR2 YFSETQ.

V usage is TRBV27 and J usage is TRBJ1-2, with D possibly matching TRBD1 (6 bases). The CDR3 is made up of 12 amino acids. CDR1 MNHEY and CDR2 SMNVEV come from the germline V gene (reference sequence). V lost 6 bases and J 3 bases, leaving 8 bases between the germline ends. DNA of the CDR3: TGTGCCAGCAGCTCAGGGGACTATGGCTACACCTTC. It specifies CASSSGDYGYTF.

The chain uses TRBV14 and TRBJ2-7; either TRBD1 or TRBD2 may fit D (5 bases each). Germline CDR1 is SGHDN and CDR2 is FVKESK. This CDR3 has 15 amino acids. Trimming took 2 bases from V and 6 from J, leaving 17 bases between them. The CDR3 spells CASSQCPGPDCEQYF. The CDR3 bases are TGTGCCAGCAGCCAATGTCCGGGACCGGACTGCGAGCAGTACTTC.

On this clone: A read error may account for a junction end that differs from germline. This chain uses TRBV27 with TRBJ2-7; no firm D call. CDR1 is MNHEY and CDR2 is SMNVEV in the germline V gene (reference sequence). The CDR3 is made up of 13 amino acids. The CDR3 bases are TGTGCCAGCAGTTTAGGCAGGAATCAAAGGATGAACTTC. Its translation: CASSLGRNQRMNF.

The rearrangement joins TRBV5-1 to TRBJ2-7; 11 bases line up with TRBD2. CDR3 length: 14 residues. The J segment lost 6 bases and the V segment lost 5 bases, leaving 7 bases of the junction unmatched. Germline-derived CDR1 and CDR2 are SGHRS and YFSETQ. CDR3 coding DNA: TGCGCCAGCAGACTAGCGGGAGTGATCTTCGAGCAGTACTTC. This sequence encodes CASRLAGVIFEQYF.

The V and J genes are TRBV5-1 and TRBJ2-7, with TRBD1 matching 9 bases. This CDR3 is built from 15 residues. V lost 0 bases to trimming and J lost 6 bases; unmatched junction nucleotides: 7. Germline CDR1 and CDR2: SGHRS and YFSETQ. CDR3 coding DNA: TGCGCCAGCAGCTTGGAGGGACAGGGCTTTCTCGAGCAGTACTTC. As protein: CASSLEGQGFLEQYF.

This clone was found once. The rearrangement joins TRBV7-9 to TRBJ2-1; 9 nucleotides agree with TRBD2. The V segment lost 4 bases and the J segment 10 bases; nucleotides outside the gene matches: 14. Germline-derived CDR1 and CDR2 are SEHNR and FQNEAQ (reference sequence). The CDR3 runs 16 residues. The CDR3 loop is CASSYSGGAGEVEQFF. CDR3 nucleotides: TGTGCCAGCAGCTATAGCGGGGGCGCTGGGGAGGTAGAGCAGTTCTTC.

V and J are TRBV7-2 and TRBJ1-2, with a weak D call TRBD1 (6 bases). CDR3 length equals 14 residues. The V gene's germline CDR1 is SGHTA and CDR2 FQGNSA. Trimming removed 4 bases from V and 8 bases from J, with 17 bases in between. This CDR3 is CASSSRGTQGGYTF. The CDR3 region has the DNA TGTGCCAGCAGCTCTCGCGGGACCCAGGGGGGCTACACCTTC.

This clone appeared a few times. This sequence joins TRBV6-5 and TRBJ1-3; D ambiguous. The CDR3 sequence is 16 residues long. Germline values: CDR1 MNHEY, CDR2 SVGAGI. V was shortened by 4 bases and J by 0 bases, with 13 bases between the two germline ends. The CDR3 sequence: CASSLSRAHSGNTIYF. The CDR3 DNA follows: TGTGCCAGCAGTTTATCAAGGGCGCACTCTGGAAACACCATATATTTT.

The table lists this clone with a few counts. The V gene is TRBV7-2, the J gene TRBJ2-7, with 8 bases identical to TRBD2. Germline CDR1 is SGHTA and CDR2 is FQGNSA. This CDR3 is 17 amino acids long. V lost 0 bases, J lost 0 bases, and 7 bases stayed unmatched. The chain's CDR3 is CASSLAYSGTSSYEQYF. CDR3 coding DNA: TGTGCCAGCAGCTTAGCATACTCCGGGACTAGCTCCTACGAGCAGTACTTC.

This clone was picked up a small number of times. This chain uses TRBV27 with TRBJ2-1; TRBD2 matches 7 bases. Trimming cost V 6 bases and J 4 bases; bases outside gene matches: 6. Germline loops: CDR1 MNHEY, CDR2 SMNVEV (reference sequence). The CDR3 runs 14 residues. The CDR3 nucleotides are TGTGCCAGCAGGGATAGCGGGTCTTACAATGAGCAGTTCTTC. This gives the protein CASRDSGSYNEQFF.

In its sample, this clone was seen a few times. An end of the junction does not agree with germline; a read error may underlie this. This chain connects TRBV7-7 to TRBJ2-1; 7 bases are shared with TRBD2. CDR3 size: 14 residues. Germline lookup yields CDR1 SSHAT and CDR2 FNYEAQ (reference sequence). CDR3 DNA sequence: TGTGCTAGCAGCGAAGTGGGACTAAACAATGAGCAGTTCTTC. Translating it yields CASSEVGLNNEQFF.

This sequence joins TRBV2 and TRBJ1-5; no firm D call. V was pared by 2 bases and J by 1 base, with 6 bases between. This CDR3 has 14 residues. Germline V gene sequence: CDR1 SNHLY, CDR2 FYNNEI. CDR3 sequence reads: CASSEIYSNQPQHF. The CDR3 nucleotides read TGTGCCAGCAGTGAAATCTACAGCAATCAGCCCCAGCATTTT.

The chain carries TRBV28 and TRBJ2-1; D tentatively fits TRBD1 or TRBD2 (5 bases each). Germline V gene lookup returns CDR1 MDHEN and CDR2 SYDVKM. CDR3 size: 14 residues. Trimming left V 2 bases short and J 2 bases short, with 7 bases between. The CDR3 reads CASSLVGAYNEQFF. Written as DNA, the CDR3 is TGTGCCAGCAGTTTAGTGGGGGCCTACAATGAGCAGTTCTTC.

The chain links TRBV29-1 to TRBJ2-6, with 12 bases identical to TRBD1. CDR1 is SQVTM, CDR2 ANQGSEA, per germline. CDR3 length: 18 amino acids. J was trimmed by 0 bases and V by 5 bases; bases with no gene match: 8. The CDR3 region has the DNA TGCAGCGTTCACTCCCGGGACAGGGGGCTCTCTGGGGCCAACGTCCTGACTTTC. It encodes CSVHSRDRGLSGANVLTF.